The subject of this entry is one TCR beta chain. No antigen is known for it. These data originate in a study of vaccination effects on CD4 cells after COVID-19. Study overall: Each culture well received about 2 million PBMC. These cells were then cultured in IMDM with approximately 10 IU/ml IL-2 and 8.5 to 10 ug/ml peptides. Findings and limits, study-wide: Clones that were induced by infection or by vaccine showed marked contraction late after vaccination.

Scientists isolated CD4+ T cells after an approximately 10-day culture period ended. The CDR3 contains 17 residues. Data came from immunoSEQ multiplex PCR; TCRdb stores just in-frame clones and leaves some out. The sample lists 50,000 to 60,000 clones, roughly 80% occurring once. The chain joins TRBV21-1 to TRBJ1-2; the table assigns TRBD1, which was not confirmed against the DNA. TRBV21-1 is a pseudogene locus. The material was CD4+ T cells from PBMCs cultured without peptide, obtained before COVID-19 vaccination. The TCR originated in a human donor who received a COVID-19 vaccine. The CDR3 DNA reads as TGTGCCAGCAGCAAGTTTTTACAGGGGGCTTTTAACTATGGCTACACCTTC. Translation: CASSKFLQGAFNYGYTF.